The present TCR beta chain was sequenced within a study of T cells of healthy individuals. TCRdb re-called the 5' RACE reads with MiXCR, one entry per CDR3 protein. Found here are tens of thousands of distinct CDR3 sequences, about 16% of them singletons; the top ten hold roughly 4.7%. The clonotype originates from a human donor in good health.

The chain's CDR3 is CASSTGTLYNEQFF. The DNA of the CDR3 is TGCGCCAGCAGCACCGGGACTTTATACAATGAGCAGTTCTTC. The genes are TRBV5-1 and TRBJ2-1; the D gene is possibly TRBD2 (6 bases). CDR1 is SGHRS and CDR2 is YFSETQ in the germline V gene. With 4 bases removed from V and 4 bases from J, the gap between germline ends came to 12 bases. This CDR3 contains 14 residues.